Sequencing of this T cell receptor beta chain was carried out in a study of blood T cell repertoires in COVID-19. At the level of the study: COVID-19 samples collected from the United States, Italy and Spain covered acute and convalescent phases. PBMCs, B-cell-depleted T cells, or T cells were the source of the cDNA or gDNA that made up the material.

This CDR3 has 14 amino acids. Germline V gene sequence: CDR1 ENHRY, CDR2 SYGVKD. The V and J ends lost 5 bases and 5 bases, in that order; junction bases with no gene match: 3. Authors' processing steps: Reference gene primer amplification yielded estimated nucleated cell counts. Profiled with immunoSEQ multiplex PCR; TCRdb holds only in-frame clones, not every one. The D gene and trimming were derived from the DNA, and the V and J assignments and clone size from that table. The profile shows 400,000 or so clones, around 87% of them singletons. This chain uses TRBV10-3 with TRBJ2-2; 9 nucleotides align to TRBD1. The sequence came from a human donor in a cohort sampled during active COVID-19. Material for sequencing was peripheral blood. The CDR3 is CAISRDRETGELFF. The CDR3 DNA follows: TGTGCCATCAGTAGGGACAGGGAGACCGGGGAGCTGTTTTTT.